One sample yielded the 9 T cell receptor beta chains listed below, sequenced in a study of a mutant IDH1 vaccine in newly diagnosed glioma. Time point described: baseline, week 1 (first vaccination visit). Treatment denoted: pre-vaccination baseline after standard-of-care therapy. Assay: immunoSEQ multiplex PCR; the TCRdb copy retains only in-frame clones and omits some. Here the sample spans about 16,000 clones, nearly 97% being singletons. The sequenced sample was peripheral blood mononuclear cells (PBMCs), obtained from a glioma patient treated with radiotherapy, temozolomide or both. These receptors came from a woman aged 18-35 years with glioma. Some clones in this sample may be carry-over from other donors' samples.

The CDR3 DNA reads TGTGCCAGTAGTGGGGAATACGAGCAGTACTTC. Amino acids: CASSGEYEQYF. The rearrangement uses TRBV19 and TRBJ2-5, with D unresolved. The DNA matches TRBJ2-7 better at its end, which makes the J call doubtful. The CDR3 loop spans 11 amino acids. The germline V gene encodes CDR1 LNHDA and CDR2 SQIVND (reference sequence).

V usage is TRBV9 and J usage is TRBJ1-2; D may be TRBD1 (6 bases). The germline gives CDR1 SGDLS, CDR2 YYNGEE. The length of the CDR3 is 16 residues. V lost 2 bases and J 4 bases, leaving 18 bases between the germline ends. The CDR3 region is CASSVGSPTGRYGYTF. CDR3 DNA: TGTGCCAGCAGCGTCGGGTCCCCTACAGGGCGCTATGGCTACACCTTC.

The CDR3 bases are TGTGCCAGCAGCCAAGATAAAGAGGGGGTCACAGATACGCAGTATTTT. Translated: CASSQDKEGVTDTQYF. The chain employs TRBV4-2 and TRBJ2-3; tentative D call: TRBD1 (6 bases). Germline V gene sequence: CDR1 LGHNA, CDR2 YNFKEQ. The length of the CDR3 is 16 residues. The V end lost 0 bases, the J end lost 2 bases, and 12 bases lay between the germline ends.

This clone has a single count. The chain joins TRBV7-8 to TRBJ2-7; 7 nucleotides agree with TRBD2. The CDR3 is 15 amino acids. Per the germline V gene, CDR1 is SGHVS and CDR2 is FQNEAQ. Losses at the gene ends were 5 bases for V and 1 base for J; bases not matched to a gene: 8. CDR3 DNA sequence: TGTGCCAGCAGCCCCCTGGCGGGAGAGTCCTACGAGCAGTACTTC. This translates into CASSPLAGESYEQYF. The complete variable domain, with remaining parts taken from reference TRBV7-8 and TRBJ2-7, reads GAGVSQSPRYKVAKRGQDVALRCDPISGHVSLFWYQQALGQGPEFLTYFQNEAQLDKSGLPSDRFFAERPEGSVSTLKIQRTQQEDSAVYLCASSPLAGESYEQYFGPGTRLTVT.

This clone came up a few times. This chain connects TRBV7-2 to TRBJ1-2; maybe TRBD1 (5 bases). With 7 bases removed from V and 3 bases from J, the gap between germline ends came to 18 bases. There are 15 residues in the CDR3. Germline V gene data show CDR1 as SGHTA and CDR2 as FQGNSA. The chain's CDR3 is CASTPGLGTDYGYTF. As DNA, the CDR3 is TGTGCCAGCACCCCGGGATTAGGGACGGACTATGGCTACACCTTC.

This clone has just a few counts. This CDR3 reads CASDSGLRKETQYF. The DNA for the CDR3 is TGTGCCAGCGATTCGGGACTACGTAAAGAGACCCAGTACTTC. The chain couples TRBV5-6 to TRBJ2-5, with 7 bases matching TRBD2. There are 14 residues in the CDR3. CDR1 is SGHDT and CDR2 is YYEEEE in the germline V gene. V lost 7 bases, J lost 3 bases, and 9 bases stayed unmatched.

The sample holds one count of this clone. The chain is built from TRBV4-2 and TRBJ2-5; TRBD2 aligns across 13 bases. Germline CDR1 LGHNA, CDR2 YNFKEQ. The CDR3 loop spans 17 amino acids. V was clipped by 0 bases and J by 1 base; unmatched bases: 2. The CDR3 spells CASSQERTSGGQETQYF. The CDR3 coding sequence is TGTGCCAGCAGCCAAGAGAGGACTAGCGGGGGCCAAGAGACCCAGTACTTC.

The genes are TRBV6-1 and TRBJ2-1, with D uncertain. This CDR3 has 15 amino acids. Trimming cost V 5 bases and J 1 base, with 12 bases left between them. CDR1 MNHNS and CDR2 SASEGT come from the germline V gene. The CDR3 spells CASSQSGPSYNEQFF. CDR3 DNA: TGTGCCAGCAGTCAATCCGGTCCGTCCTACAATGAGCAGTTCTTC.

J is TRBJ1-1 and V is TRBV30, with D unresolved. CDR1 is GTSNPN, CDR2 SVGIG, per germline (reference sequence). Deletions cut 0 bases from V and 5 bases from J, with 10 bases between. The CDR3 spans 13 residues. CDR3 DNA: TGTGCCTGGAGTGTAAAACCCCCGACTGAAGCTTTCTTT. Its translation: CAWSVKPPTEAFF.